This T cell receptor (beta chain) was sequenced in a study of shared clonotypes between healthy human individuals. The overall study: A donor's plate count was three for CD4 naive and three for CD4 memory; CD8 naive had two and CD8 memory one. Study observations and caveats: A few donors shared 5% to 5.5% of their naive CD4 clonotypes.

From germline, CDR1 is SGHAT and CDR2 FQNNGV. With 4 bases removed from V and 1 base from J, the gap between germline ends came to 11 bases. The CDR3 is 15 residues long. Of note for this clone: Its specificity is unknown.

Method: immunoSEQ multiplex PCR; TCRdb's copy keeps in-frame clones and lacks some. The table lists 190,000 or so clones, 60% to 75% of them singletons. Within Nashville, Tennessee resided all donors, each a Caucasian adult. The split of CD4+ cells yielded CD45RA+ naive and CD45RA-negative memory subsets. The sample taken for sequencing was memory CD4+ T cells sorted from blood. The sample's subset: CD45RA-negative fraction. This clonotype originated in a man aged 25 to 40 in good health. This chain connects TRBV11-2 to TRBJ2-1; D gene uncertain. The CDR3 loop is CASSSFRSSYNEQFF. CDR3 nucleotide sequence: TGTGCCAGCAGCTCGTTTCGTAGTTCCTACAATGAGCAGTTCTTC.